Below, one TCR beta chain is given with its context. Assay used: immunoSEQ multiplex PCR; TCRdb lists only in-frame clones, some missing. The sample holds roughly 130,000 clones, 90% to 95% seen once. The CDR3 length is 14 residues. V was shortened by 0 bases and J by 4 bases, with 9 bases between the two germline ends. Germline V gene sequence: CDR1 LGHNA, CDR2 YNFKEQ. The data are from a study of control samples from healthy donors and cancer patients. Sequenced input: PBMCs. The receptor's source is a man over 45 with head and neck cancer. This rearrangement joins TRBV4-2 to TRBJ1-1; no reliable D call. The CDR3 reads CASSQETRGTEAFF. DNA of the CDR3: TGTGCCAGCAGCCAAGAGACGAGAGGCACTGAAGCTTTCTTT.